Detailed here is one TCR beta chain. This specimen comes from a study of blood T cell repertoires in COVID-19. Participant age was roughly 18 to 95 years, and participants resided in approximately 24 US areas. Donors were grouped by their self-reported clinical history. Recovery meant two consecutive negative NP/OP PCR tests, professional clearance, or resolved symptoms. In the original analysis: Reference gene primer amplification yielded estimated nucleated cell counts. Clones were read by immunoSEQ multiplex PCR, and TCRdb kept only the in-frame ones, dropping some. For V, J and clone size, that table is used; D and trimming come from the DNA. The table has nearly 400,000 clones, roughly 86% seen once. Germline V gene lookup returns CDR1 SNHLY and CDR2 FYNNEI. This CDR3 spans 14 amino acids. The V and J ends lost 11 bases and 10 bases respectively, with 24 bases between them.

Specimen: PBMCs or T cells enriched from blood (not recorded which). This clonotype was obtained from a woman aged 25-40 years who had recovered from COVID-19. The chain recombines TRBV2 with TRBJ2-1; D may be TRBD2 (7 bases). CDR3 amino acids: CAGTLAPANKEQFF. The CDR3 bases are TGTGCCGGGACACTAGCGCCTGCAAATAAGGAGCAGTTCTTC.